Sequencing of this TCR beta chain was carried out in a study of technical replicates of blood from a few donors. Repertoires were generated with immunoSEQ multiplex PCR, while TCRdb's copy carries only in-frame clones and drops some. This table has about 66,000 clones, roughly 88% appearing once. This clone was observed once. CDR3 size: 15 residues. Per germline, CDR1 SGHNT and CDR2 YYREEE (reference sequence). The junction had 7 bases not matched to a gene; V was cut back by 3 bases and J by 4 bases. This chain joins TRBV5-4 and TRBJ2-5, with TRBD1 identical over 9 bases. The sample comprised PBMCs. This clonotype originated in a human donor in good health. Some clones in this sample may be carry-over from other donors' samples. The DNA for the CDR3 is TGTGCCAGCAGCTCAACAGGGGGCGCAGGAGAGACCCAGTACTTC. This encodes CASSSTGGAGETQYF.